The 8 T cell receptor beta chains given below trace back to one sample, sequenced in a study of cytomegalovirus exposure and HLA in healthy donors. Primers: 60 Vbeta forward and 13 Jbeta reverse. Sequencing was performed with immunoSEQ multiplex PCR; in TCRdb, only in-frame clones are kept and a portion is missing. This table holds around 200,000 clones, around 80% found once. The material sequenced was PBMCs. These TCRs come from a man aged 40-49 years in good health and CMV-seronegative.

As DNA, the CDR3 is TGTGCCACCACGTTCTGGACGGAGTCCGGGGGAGAGCAGTACTTC. Its translation is CATTFWTESGGEQYF. The rearrangement links TRBV6-5 to TRBJ2-7; TRBD2 is a possible D gene (6 bases). The CDR3 covers 15 residues. Trimming took 10 bases from V and 7 from J, leaving 26 bases between them. Germline V gene sequence: CDR1 MNHEY, CDR2 SVGAGI.

This chain links TRBV7-8 with TRBJ2-4; D unresolved. This CDR3 region has 16 residues. Trimming removed 1 base from V and 0 bases from J, with 10 bases in between. Germline V gene lookup returns CDR1 SGHVS and CDR2 FQNEAQ. As DNA, the CDR3 is TGTGCCAGCAGCTTAGGGGCTTCACTAGCCAAAAACATTCAGTACTTC. It yields the protein CASSLGASLAKNIQYF. Combining the CDR3 with reference TRBV7-8 and TRBJ2-4 gives the whole variable domain GAGVSQSPRYKVAKRGQDVALRCDPISGHVSLFWYQQALGQGPEFLTYFQNEAQLDKSGLPSDRFFAERPEGSVSTLKIQRTQQEDSAVYLCASSLGASLAKNIQYFGAGTRLSVL.

The CDR3 region has the DNA TGTGCCAGCAGCGTAGATAGCGGGAGTGGGACAGATACGCAGTATTTT. Protein: CASSVDSGSGTDTQYF. This chain connects TRBV9 to TRBJ2-3; 9 bases are shared with TRBD2. This CDR3 has 16 residues. Trimming at V came to 0 bases and at J to 3 bases, leaving 5 bases not matched to a gene. The germline V gene encodes CDR1 SGDLS and CDR2 YYNGEE.

V usage is TRBV28 and J usage is TRBJ2-1; TRBD2 matches at 7 bases. J was trimmed by 5 bases and V by 6 bases; bases with no gene match: 16. Per germline, CDR1 MDHEN and CDR2 SYDVKM. The CDR3 consists of 17 residues. CDR3 sequence reads: CASRVTSSVSFHNEQFF. In nucleotides, the CDR3 is TGTGCCAGCAGGGTGACTAGCTCGGTTTCGTTCCACAATGAGCAGTTCTTC.

The gene calls are TRBV2 and TRBJ1-2, with D possibly being TRBD1 (5 bases). This CDR3 has 13 amino acids. Germline V gene lookup returns CDR1 SNHLY and CDR2 FYNNEI. Trimming left V 8 bases short and J 6 bases short, with 16 bases between. CDR3 nucleotide sequence: TGTGCCAGCTTCGACGGGGGGAGGAATGGCTACACCTTC. The encoded protein is CASFDGGRNGYTF.

The rearrangement joins TRBV6-1 to TRBJ1-3; D unresolved. Germline values: CDR1 MNHNS, CDR2 SASEGT. V was trimmed by 3 bases and J by 2 bases, leaving 5 bases between them. This CDR3 has 13 residues. The DNA of the CDR3 is TGTGCCAGCAGTGAGACTGCTGGAAACACCATATATTTT. Amino acid sequence: CASSETAGNTIYF.

There are a few counts of this clone. J is TRBJ2-7 and V is TRBV2; 8 positions match TRBD1. The V gene's germline CDR1 is SNHLY and CDR2 FYNNEI. The J segment lost 5 bases and the V segment lost 8 bases, leaving 5 bases of the junction unmatched. The CDR3 has 12 residues. The CDR3 loop is CASGTGVHEQYF. The CDR3 DNA follows: TGTGCCAGCGGGACAGGAGTCCACGAGCAGTACTTC.

This clone was observed a few times. This CDR3 is CASSLKTGWSDKNIQYF. The CDR3 coding sequence is TGCGCCAGCAGCCTTAAAACGGGGTGGTCCGACAAAAACATTCAGTACTTC. V and J are TRBV4-3 and TRBJ2-4; D is possibly TRBD2 (5 bases). CDR3 length: 17 amino acids. Trimming took off 4 bases at V and 3 bases at J, with 19 bases between the two ends. From germline, CDR1 is LGHNA and CDR2 YSLEER.